This record covers a single T cell receptor beta chain. Its target is unknown. The sample is drawn from a study of cytomegalovirus exposure and HLA in healthy donors. Findings of the study overall: TCR beta sequences reportedly predicted most subjects' HLA-A and HLA-B alleles accurately. Rarity held for most TCR sequences, but there were some public TCRs that occurred in many donors. Later, an analysis found that common viral pathogens appeared to be linked with several of the most significant clusters.

The study ran its PCR with 60 Vbeta and 13 Jbeta primers. Method: immunoSEQ multiplex PCR; TCRdb's copy keeps in-frame clones and lacks some. The sample includes more than 130,000 clones, roughly 75% of them seen just once. Germline lookup yields CDR1 SGHRS and CDR2 YFSETQ. The trim removed 1 base at V and 2 bases at J, leaving 2 bases unmatched. The CDR3 contains 14 residues. Sequences were obtained from PBMCs. The source of this sequence is a man aged 40-55 years in good health and CMV-seropositive. This chain joins TRBV5-1 and TRBJ2-5; TRBD2 matches 7 bases. The CDR3: CASSLTGGQETQYF. The CDR3 region has the DNA TGCGCCAGCAGCTTGACGGGGGGTCAAGAGACCCAGTACTTC.